Listed below are T cell receptor beta chains from one sample, sequenced in a study of cytomegalovirus exposure and HLA in healthy donors. Repertoires were generated with immunoSEQ multiplex PCR, while TCRdb's copy carries only in-frame clones and drops some. The table lists 250,000 to 350,000 clones, about 66% of them singletons. The material sequenced was PBMCs. Every receptor here comes from a female donor in good health and CMV-seronegative. Each CDR3 is given with its conserved first and last residue. D genes are given only for firm matches. Size is omitted from some rows. Given values are once, few, many or a class for expanded clones.

.	TRBV5-1	TRBJ2-3	TRBD2	TGCGCCAGCAACGGACTAGCGGGAATGGATACGCAGTATTTT	CASNGLAGMDTQYF
once	TRBV7-9	TRBJ2-1	.	TGTGCCAGCAGCTTAGTACTAGATTCGCAGTTCTTC	CASSLVLDSQFF
.	TRBV5-1	TRBJ2-1	TRBD2	TGCGCCAGCAGCTTGGTTTCTAGCGGCTTATACAATGAGCAGTTCTTC	CASSLVSSGLYNEQFF
.	TRBV9	TRBJ2-3	.	TGTGCCAGCAGCGTAGGCGGTTTCAGTACAGATACGCAGTATTTT	CASSVGGFSTDTQYF
.	TRBV1	TRBJ2-1	.	TGCACCAGCAGCCCTTCCGGGACTAGCGGGTACAATGAGCAGTTCTTC	CTSSPSGTSGYNEQFF
once	TRBV7-2	TRBJ1-1	.	TGTGCCAGCAGCTTAGACAGGGAAGCTTTCTTT	CASSLDREAFF
.	TRBV7-3	TRBJ1-1	.	TGTGCCAGCAGCTTAACTGGGGCTTCTGAAGCTTTCTTT	CASSLTGASEAFF
.	TRBV7-2	TRBJ1-4	TRBD1	TGTGCCAGCAGCGGGGACAGGCGTGAAAAACTGTTTTTT	CASSGDRREKLFF
.	TRBV13	TRBJ2-7	TRBD2	TGTGCCAGCAGCTCAACGACTAGCGGAGACTCCTACGAGCAGTACTTC	CASSSTTSGDSYEQYF
.	TRBV9	TRBJ2-7	TRBD2	TGTGCCAGCAGCGCCGCAGCGGGAGCAGGGGTCTACGAGCAGTACTTC	CASSAAAGAGVYEQYF
.	TRBV5-1	TRBJ1-1	.	TGCGCCAGCAGCTTGCAGGGTTGGGACACTGAAGCTTTCTTT	CASSLQGWDTEAFF
few	TRBV2	TRBJ2-1	TRBD2	TGTGCCAGCAGTTCAGCGGGGGGCTCCTACAATGAGCAGTTCTTC	CASSSAGGSYNEQFF
.	TRBV5-4	TRBJ2-3	TRBD2	TGTGCCAGCGAGTTAGCGGGAGGGCCCACAGATACGCAGTATTTT	CASELAGGPTDTQYF
once	TRBV5-1	TRBJ2-7	TRBD2	TGCGCCAGCAGCTTAACTAGCGGGAGAAGGTACGAGCAGTACTTC	CASSLTSGRRYEQYF
.	TRBV19	TRBJ1-4	TRBD1	TGTGCCAGTAGTATGCTGGGACAGGGGGTGGGAAAACTGTTTTTT	CASSMLGQGVGKLFF
.	TRBV6-1	TRBJ2-7	.	TGTGCCAGCAGTGAGCCGGGACACGTCTACGAGCAGTACTTC	CASSEPGHVYEQYF
.	TRBV28	TRBJ1-5	TRBD1	TGTGCCAGCAGTTATGGGACAGGGATGTTTCAGCCCCAGCATTTT	CASSYGTGMFQPQHF
.	TRBV6-1	TRBJ2-1	TRBD2	TGTGCCAGCAGTGAAGGGGGAGGGCTAGATGAGCAGTTCTTC	CASSEGGGLDEQFF
.	TRBV27	TRBJ1-2	.	TGTGCCAGCAGTTTATCGTTCAGTTTAGGCAGGGTGGGGGGCTACACCTTC	CASSLSFSLGRVGGYTF
few	TRBV14	TRBJ1-4	.	TGTGCCAGCAGCCAAGGGGCCACTTCCGGCAATGAAAAACTGTTTTTT	CASSQGATSGNEKLFF
.	TRBV29-1	TRBJ2-3	TRBD2	TGCAGCCACGGGGAGGGCGCGACGCAGTATTTT	CSHGEGATQYF
.	TRBV28	TRBJ2-7	.	TGTGCCAGCAGTCACACAGGGTTGGGAACCTACGAGCAGTACTTC	CASSHTGLGTYEQYF
.	TRBV9	TRBJ1-3	TRBD1	TGTGCCAGCAGCTCTCCGACAGGGGGCCCTAGCTCTGGAAACACCATATATTTT	CASSSPTGGPSSGNTIYF
few	TRBV7-2	TRBJ2-3	.	TGTGCCAGCAGCCCCGCCTACTTGAGTACGCAGTATTTT	CASSPAYLSTQYF
.	TRBV11-3	TRBJ2-7	.	TGTGCCAGCAGCCATGAGGGCCCAGAATCCGGGCGCTACGAGCAGTACTTC	CASSHEGPESGRYEQYF
.	TRBV7-2	TRBJ2-7	.	TGTGCCAGCAGCCCGAGACAGCCGTCCTACGAGCAGTACTTC	CASSPRQPSYEQYF
few	TRBV9	TRBJ1-1	.	TGTGCCAGCAGCGTAGAACTGGCGGGGAACACTGAAGCTTTCTTT	CASSVELAGNTEAFF
.	TRBV5-8	TRBJ2-1	.	TGTGCCAGCAGCCGCGCGGGGTTTATCTACAATGAGCAGTTCTTC	CASSRAGFIYNEQFF
.	TRBV6-1	TRBJ2-3	TRBD2	TGTGCCAGCAGTTCGGGACTAGCGGGTTCAGATACGCAGTATTTT	CASSSGLAGSDTQYF
.	TRBV27	TRBJ2-3	TRBD2	TGTGCCAATACTCGGCGGGAGGGCCCTCAAGATACGCAGTATTTT	CANTRREGPQDTQYF
.	TRBV28	TRBJ2-1	.	TGTGCCAGCAGTTTAACGCCTAATCTTCCATACAATGAGCAGTTCTTC	CASSLTPNLPYNEQFF
.	TRBV18	TRBJ2-1	TRBD2	TGTGCCAGCTCATTACCGAAGACTAGCGGGAGTGGTGATGAGCAGTTCTTC	CASSLPKTSGSGDEQFF
few	TRBV5-1	TRBJ2-1	.	TGCGCCAGCCGTTCAGCGAGCTCCTACAATGAGCAGCTCTTC	CASRSASSYNEQLF
.	TRBV5-6	TRBJ2-2	.	TGTGCCAGCAGCTTCGACACCGGGGAGCTGTTTTTT	CASSFDTGELFF
.	TRBV9	TRBJ2-6	.	TGTGCCAGCAGCATAGGGGGGCGAACTGGGGCCAACGTCCTGACTTTC	CASSIGGRTGANVLTF
.	TRBV7-2	TRBJ2-7	.	TGTGCCAGCAGCTTCTTGGGGGCCGCTTCCTACGAGCAGTACTTC	CASSFLGAASYEQYF
.	TRBV9	TRBJ2-1	TRBD2	TGTGCCAGCAGCAGAGCGGGAGGGGAACCCTACAATGAGCAGTTCTTC	CASSRAGGEPYNEQFF
.	TRBV12-5	TRBJ2-7	TRBD1	TGTGCTAGTGGTCCCCGGGGGGGACAGGGGATATACGAGCAGTACTTC	CASGPRGGQGIYEQYF
.	TRBV19	TRBJ1-1	TRBD1	TGTGCCAGTAGTACGGACAGGGACACTGAAGCTTTCTTT	CASSTDRDTEAFF
.	TRBV20-1	TRBJ2-3	.	TGCAGTGCTAGTCTCGCGGATACGCAGTATTTT	CSASLADTQYF
.	TRBV6-6	TRBJ1-5	.	TGTGCCAGCAGTCAGGGGCGTTATAGCAATCAGCCCCAGCATTTT	CASSQGRYSNQPQHF
.	TRBV10-3	TRBJ1-2	.	TGTGCCATCAGTGAGTCACAGGAAGTAATTCATGGCTACACCTTC	CAISESQEVIHGYTF
.	TRBV7-8	TRBJ2-1	TRBD2	TGTGCCAGCAGCTTAAGTGGACTAGCGGGAGATGAGCAGTTCTTC	CASSLSGLAGDEQFF
few	TRBV7-6	TRBJ1-5	.	TGTGCCAGCAGCCGGGGAGATAGCAATCAGCCCCAGCATTTT	CASSRGDSNQPQHF